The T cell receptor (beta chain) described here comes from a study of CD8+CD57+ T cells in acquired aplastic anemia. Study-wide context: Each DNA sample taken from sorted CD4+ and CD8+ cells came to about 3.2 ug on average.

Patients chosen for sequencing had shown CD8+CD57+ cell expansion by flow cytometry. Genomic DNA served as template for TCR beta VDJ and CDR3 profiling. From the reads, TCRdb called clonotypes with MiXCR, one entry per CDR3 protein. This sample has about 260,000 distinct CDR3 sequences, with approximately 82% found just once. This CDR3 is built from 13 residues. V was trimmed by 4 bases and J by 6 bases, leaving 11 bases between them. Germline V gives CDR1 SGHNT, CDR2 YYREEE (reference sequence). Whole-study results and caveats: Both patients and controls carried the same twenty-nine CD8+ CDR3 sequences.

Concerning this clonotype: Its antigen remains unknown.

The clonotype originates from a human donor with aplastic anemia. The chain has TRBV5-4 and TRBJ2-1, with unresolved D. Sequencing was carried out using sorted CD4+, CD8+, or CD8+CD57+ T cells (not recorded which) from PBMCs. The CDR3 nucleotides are TGTGCCAGCAGCCTGGGCGTCGCCAATGAGCAGTTCTTC. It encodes CASSLGVANEQFF.